Here is one T cell receptor beta chain with its context. This record comes from a study of blood T cell repertoires in COVID-19. Study at large: Samples came from the United States, Italy and Spain, spanning acute and convalescent COVID-19. T cells, B-cell-depleted T cells, or PBMCs supplied cDNA or gDNA.

Sequenced by immunoSEQ multiplex PCR; TCRdb stores in-frame clones only, minus some. This table has about 140,000 clones, more than 60% appearing once. Deletions cut 1 base from V and 8 bases from J, with 14 bases between. The CDR3 is 14 residues long. The germline V gene encodes CDR1 LNHDA and CDR2 SQIVND (reference sequence). Material for sequencing was peripheral blood. This chain links TRBV19 with TRBJ1-2; D may be TRBD1 (5 bases). The receptor comes from a man aged 45-65 years with acute or convalescent COVID-19. CDR3 protein: CASSIGLGGTGYTF. DNA for the CDR3: TGTGCCAGTAGTATAGGCCTTGGGGGGACCGGCTACACCTTC.